Shown below are 13 T cell receptor beta chains from a single sample sequenced in a study of cytomegalovirus exposure and HLA in healthy donors (dated by TCRdb to between 2016 and 2019). The library was obtained by the immunoSEQ multiplex PCR assay. The table comes from immuneACCESS by way of TCRdb, which keeps in-frame sequences with V and J called. Part of the clones is missing from these tables; in studies checked, under half for an unresolved V gene and the rest for unknown reasons. A total of 200,000 to 250,000 clones appear in this sample, roughly 84% of them only once. The ten largest clonotypes hold roughly 2% of the sample. The source material was PBMCs. These receptors were obtained from a woman between 18 and 29 years old in good health and CMV-seropositive.

This clone was detected only a few times. The V gene is TRBV6-5, the J gene TRBJ2-7; 10 nucleotides match TRBD1. The ends lost 5 bases at V and 5 bases at J; junction bases unmatched: 9. The germline gives CDR1 MNHEY, CDR2 SVGAGI. The CDR3 loop spans 15 amino acids. The CDR3 nucleotides are TGTGCCAGCAGTCACCGTCGGGACAGGGGAGACGAGCAGTACTTC. Protein: CASSHRRDRGDEQYF.

This chain joins TRBV7-9 and TRBJ1-2, with D unclear. V lost 2 bases, J lost 4 bases, and 8 bases lay in between. This CDR3 comprises 13 residues. Germline V gene lookup returns CDR1 SEHNR and CDR2 FQNEAQ (reference sequence). In DNA, the CDR3 is TGTGCCAGCAGCTTAATTGACACCTATGGCTACACCTTC. Amino acid sequence: CASSLIDTYGYTF.

The chain is built from TRBV7-3 and TRBJ2-7; 12 nucleotides align to TRBD2. CDR1 is SGHTA and CDR2 is FQGTGA in the germline V gene. V shed 5 bases and J 7 bases; nucleotides not matched to a gene: 9. The CDR3 spans 15 residues. CDR3 coding DNA: TGTGCCAGCAGCGCGAGACTAGCGGGAGCGGGGGAGCAGTACTTC. This translates into CASSARLAGAGEQYF.

The genes are TRBV30 and TRBJ2-7, with TRBD2 matching over 8 bases. The CDR3 is 16 amino acids. Trimming cost V 1 base and J 7 bases; bases outside gene matches: 15. Germline CDR1 GTSNPN, CDR2 SVGIG (reference sequence). The CDR3 loop reads CAWSGGRVAGIGEQYF. The DNA for the CDR3 is TGTGCCTGGAGTGGGGGAAGGGTAGCGGGAATTGGTGAGCAGTACTTC.

The J gene is TRBJ2-1, the V gene TRBV19, with TRBD2 matching 11 bases. Germline lookup yields CDR1 LNHDA and CDR2 SQIVND (reference sequence). V gave up 6 bases and J gave up 4 bases; unmatched junction bases: 5. CDR3 length: 15 residues. The CDR3 is CASSISGRGYNEQFF. The CDR3, as DNA: TGTGCCAGTAGCATTAGCGGGAGGGGGTACAATGAGCAGTTCTTC.

The V call is TRBV7-9, the J call TRBJ1-1; no definite D call. CDR3 length: 12 residues. The V gene lost 0 bases and the J gene lost 3 bases, with 2 bases spanning the gap. The germline gives CDR1 SEHNR, CDR2 FQNEAQ (reference sequence). This CDR3 is CASSLAYTEAFF. DNA of the CDR3: TGTGCCAGCAGCTTAGCCTACACTGAAGCTTTCTTT. The entire variable domain, with the rest obtained from reference TRBV7-9 and TRBJ1-1, is as follows: DTGVSQNPRHKITKRGQNVTFRCDPISEHNRLYWYRQTLGQGPEFLTYFQNEAQLEKSRLLSDRFSAERPKGSFSTLEIQRTEQGDSAMYLCASSLAYTEAFFGQGTRLTVV.

J is TRBJ2-1 and V is TRBV11-2; D unclear. The ends were cut back, 1 base at V and 6 bases at J, with 7 bases in the middle. CDR1 SGHAT and CDR2 FQNNGV come from the germline V gene. The CDR3 totals 13 residues. Written as DNA, the CDR3 is TGTGCCAGCAGCTTAGGGGCAGGCAATGAGCAGTTCTTC. The encoded protein is CASSLGAGNEQFF.

V usage is TRBV9 and J usage is TRBJ1-1; 9 bases match TRBD1. V shed 3 bases and J 7 bases; nucleotides not matched to a gene: 10. Germline values: CDR1 SGDLS, CDR2 YYNGEE. CDR3 length: 15 amino acids. CDR3 bases: TGTGCCAGCAGCGCCATTCGGACAGGGGAGCTTGAAGCTTTCTTT. Amino acid sequence: CASSAIRTGELEAFF.

The genes are TRBV28 and TRBJ2-7; TRBD2 is a possible D gene (6 bases). The CDR3 contains 15 residues. V was trimmed by 3 bases and J by 0 bases, leaving 12 bases between them. Looked up from germline, CDR1 is MDHEN and CDR2 is SYDVKM. CDR3 sequence (DNA): TGTGCCAGCAGTTTGAGTAGCGGACACTCCTACGAGCAGTACTTC. It translates to CASSLSSGHSYEQYF.

The J gene is TRBJ2-5, the V gene TRBV11-2; TRBD2 agrees at 10 bases. CDR3 length equals 16 residues. V lost 4 bases, J lost 5 bases, and 10 bases stayed unmatched. The germline V gene encodes CDR1 SGHAT and CDR2 FQNNGV. In DNA, the CDR3 is TGTGCCAGCAGCTCAATCCGACTAGCGGGCTGGGAGACCCAGTACTTC. It encodes CASSSIRLAGWETQYF.

The chain couples TRBV29-1 to TRBJ2-7, with 7 bases matching TRBD1. This CDR3 spans 12 amino acids. CDR1 SQVTM and CDR2 ANQGSEA come from the germline V gene. V was clipped by 4 bases and J by 3 bases; unmatched bases: 3. The CDR3 spells CSVVGQSYEQYF. Written as DNA, the CDR3 is TGCAGCGTTGTGGGACAGAGCTACGAGCAGTACTTC.

This chain uses TRBV6-6 with TRBJ1-1; 7 bases align to TRBD1. There are 14 residues in the CDR3. Germline-derived CDR1 and CDR2 are MNHNY and SVGAGI (reference sequence). V was clipped by 5 bases and J by 3 bases; unmatched bases: 6. Here the CDR3 DNA reads TGTGCCAGCAGTCCCACAGGGGAGGACACTGAAGCTTTCTTT. Translating it yields CASSPTGEDTEAFF.

The V call is TRBV18, the J call TRBJ2-2; D unclear. Germline V gene data show CDR1 as KGHSH and CDR2 as LQKENI. The ends were cut back, 2 bases at V and 7 bases at J, with 20 bases in the middle. The CDR3 totals 17 residues. The CDR3 nucleotides read TGTGCCAGCTCACCATCCTTTAGCCATTCGGCCCGCGGGGAGCTGTTTTTT. Translated: CASSPSFSHSARGELFF.